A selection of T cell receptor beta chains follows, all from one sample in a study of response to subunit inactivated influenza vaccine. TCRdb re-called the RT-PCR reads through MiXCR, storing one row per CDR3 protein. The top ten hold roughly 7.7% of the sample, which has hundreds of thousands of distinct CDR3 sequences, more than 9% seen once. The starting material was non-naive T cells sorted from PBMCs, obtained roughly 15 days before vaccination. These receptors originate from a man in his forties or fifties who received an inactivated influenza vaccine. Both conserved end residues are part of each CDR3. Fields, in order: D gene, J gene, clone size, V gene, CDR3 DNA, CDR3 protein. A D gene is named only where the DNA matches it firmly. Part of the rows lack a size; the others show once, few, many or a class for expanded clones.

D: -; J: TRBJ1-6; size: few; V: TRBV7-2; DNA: TGTGCCAGCAGCTTAGAATCGTACTCCTATAATTCACCCCTCCACTTT; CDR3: CASSLESYSYNSPLHF
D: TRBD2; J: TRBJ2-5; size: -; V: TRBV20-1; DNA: TGCAGTGCTAGAGAACGTGGACTAGCGGGACGGGAGACCCAGTACTTC; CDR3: CSARERGLAGRETQYF
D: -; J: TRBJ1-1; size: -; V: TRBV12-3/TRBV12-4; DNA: TGTGCCAGCAGTTTTTCGAGCGGGCTGAACACTGAAGCTTTCTTT; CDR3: CASSFSSGLNTEAFF
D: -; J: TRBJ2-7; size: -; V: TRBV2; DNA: TGTGCCAGCCGACAGATTTACGAGCAGTACTTC; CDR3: CASRQIYEQYF
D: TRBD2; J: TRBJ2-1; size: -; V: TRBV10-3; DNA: TGTGCCACCACCCCGGGTAGCGGGAACTACAATGAGCAGTTCTTC; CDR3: CATTPGSGNYNEQFF
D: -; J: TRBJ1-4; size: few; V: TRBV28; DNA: TGTGCCAGCAGTTCTCCCCAGGGAACAACTAATGAAAAACTGTTTTTT; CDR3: CASSSPQGTTNEKLFF
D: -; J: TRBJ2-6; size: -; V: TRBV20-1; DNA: TGCAGTGCAGCACCGTGGGGGATGGGGGCCAACGTCCTGACTTTC; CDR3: CSAAPWGMGANVLTF
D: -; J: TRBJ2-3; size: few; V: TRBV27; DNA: TGTGCCAGCAGTTTAATTCACCCAGTGATCCCGGGTACGCAGTATTTT; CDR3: CASSLIHPVIPGTQYF
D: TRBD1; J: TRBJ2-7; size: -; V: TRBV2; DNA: TGTGCCAGCAGTACGACAGGGGGCGGCGAGCAGTACTTC; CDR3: CASSTTGGGEQYF
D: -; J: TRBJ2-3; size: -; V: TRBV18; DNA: TGTGCCAGCTCATCGACCCTGTCTAGCACAGATACGCAGTATTTT; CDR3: CASSSTLSSTDTQYF
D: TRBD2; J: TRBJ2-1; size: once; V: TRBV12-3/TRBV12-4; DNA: TGTGCCTTCAGTTTTAGGGCCACCCAAAGCGGGAGCCCCAATGAGCAGTTCTTC; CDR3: CAFSFRATQSGSPNEQFF
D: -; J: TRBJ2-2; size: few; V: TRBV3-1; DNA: TGTGCCAGCAGCCACCCTTACACCGGGGAGCTGTTTTTT; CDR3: CASSHPYTGELFF
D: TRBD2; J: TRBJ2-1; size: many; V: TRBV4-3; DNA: TGCGCCAGCAGCCTTAATCGGATAGCGGGAGGGCTCGATGAGCAGTTCTTC; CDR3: CASSLNRIAGGLDEQFF
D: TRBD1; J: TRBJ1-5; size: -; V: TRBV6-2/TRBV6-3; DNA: TGTGCCAGCAAACAGGGGGCCGCCCAGCATTTT; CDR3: CASKQGAAQHF
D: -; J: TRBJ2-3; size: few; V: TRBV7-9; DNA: TGTGCCAGCAGCTTATCGCCAGGGGGGTTCACAGATACGCAGTATTTT; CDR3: CASSLSPGGFTDTQYF
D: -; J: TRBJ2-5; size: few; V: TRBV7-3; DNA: TGTGCCAGCAGCCGGAGCGCCCAAGAGACCCAGTACTTC; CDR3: CASSRSAQETQYF
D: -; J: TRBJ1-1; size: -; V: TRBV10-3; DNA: TGTGCCATAGCCGGGACCCCAAACACTGAAGCTTTCTTT; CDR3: CAIAGTPNTEAFF
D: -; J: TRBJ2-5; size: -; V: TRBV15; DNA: TGTGCCACCAGCAGCAAAAACCCCGGCCCTCAAGAGACCCAGTACTTC; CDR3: CATSSKNPGPQETQYF
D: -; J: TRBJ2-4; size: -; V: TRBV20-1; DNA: TGCAGTGATAGAGATTTGGACGCCTTACTAGCCAAAAACATTCAGTACTTC; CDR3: CSDRDLDALLAKNIQYF
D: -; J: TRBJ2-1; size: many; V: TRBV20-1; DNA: TGCAGTGCTATCTCAGCGTCCAAACCCAGCTCCTACAATGAGCAGTTCTTC; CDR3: CSAISASKPSSYNEQFF
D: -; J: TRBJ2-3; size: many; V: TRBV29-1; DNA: TGCAGCGTTGAGATACTGAATACGCAGTATTTT; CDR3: CSVEILNTQYF
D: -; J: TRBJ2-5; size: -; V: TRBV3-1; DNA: TGTGCCAGCAGCCAAGCTAGCCAGCAAGAGACCCAGTACTTC; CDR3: CASSQASQQETQYF
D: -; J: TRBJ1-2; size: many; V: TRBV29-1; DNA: TGCAGCATTTATGGGGCCGACGGCTACACCTTC; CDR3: CSIYGADGYTF
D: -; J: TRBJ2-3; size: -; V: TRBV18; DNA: TGTGCCAGCTCCCAAAACTACTACACAGATACGCAGTATTTT; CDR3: CASSQNYYTDTQYF
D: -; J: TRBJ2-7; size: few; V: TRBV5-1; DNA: TGCGCCAGCAGCTTGCCACGAGGGGAGCAGTACTTC; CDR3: CASSLPRGEQYF
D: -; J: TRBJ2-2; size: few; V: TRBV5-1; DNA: TGCGCCAGCAGCTTACCAGGGGAAACCGGGGAGCTGTTTTTT; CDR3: CASSLPGETGELFF
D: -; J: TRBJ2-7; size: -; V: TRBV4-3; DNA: TGCGCCAGCAGCCTCCAGTACGGGCCCTCCTACGAGCAGTACTTC; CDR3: CASSLQYGPSYEQYF
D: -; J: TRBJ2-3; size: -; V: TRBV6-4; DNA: TGTGCCAGCAGTGTTGACTCTTTCTCTAGCACAGATACGCAGTATTTT; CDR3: CASSVDSFSSTDTQYF
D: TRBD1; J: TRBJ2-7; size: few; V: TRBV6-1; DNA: TGTGCCAGCAGAGAATATCGACAGGGAAGAACGCCCTACGAGCAGTACTTC; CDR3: CASREYRQGRTPYEQYF
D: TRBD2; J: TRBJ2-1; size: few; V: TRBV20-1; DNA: TGCAGTGCTAGCGGGGGGTCCAACAATGAGCAGTTCTTC; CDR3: CSASGGSNNEQFF
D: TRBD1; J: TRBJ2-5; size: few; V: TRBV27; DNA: TGTGCCAGCAGACGAAGACAGGGGTGGCAAGAGACCCAGTACTTC; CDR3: CASRRRQGWQETQYF
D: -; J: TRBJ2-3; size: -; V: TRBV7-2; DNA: TGTGCCAGCAGCTTAGGCACGGACGCGTATTTT; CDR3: CASSLGTDAYF
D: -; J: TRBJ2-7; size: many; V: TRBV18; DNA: TGTGCCAGCTCACCACCGGAGACAGTGCTCAACGAGCAGTACTTC; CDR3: CASSPPETVLNEQYF
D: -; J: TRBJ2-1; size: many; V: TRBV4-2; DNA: TGTGCCAGCAGCCAAGAAGGCATCGGAAGGGCGAATGAGCAGTTCTTC; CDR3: CASSQEGIGRANEQFF
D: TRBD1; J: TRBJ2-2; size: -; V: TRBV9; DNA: TGTGCCAGCAGCGTAGACGGGACAGGGTACACCGGGGAGCTGTTTTTT; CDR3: CASSVDGTGYTGELFF
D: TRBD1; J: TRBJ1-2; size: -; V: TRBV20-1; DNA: TGCAGTGCTAGGACAGGGGGCGTATGGGGCTACACCTTC; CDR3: CSARTGGVWGYTF
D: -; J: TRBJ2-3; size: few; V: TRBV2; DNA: TGTGCCAGCAGGGACGGGAGATGGCAGGGGGTTTTGAAAGATACGCAGTATTTT; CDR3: CASRDGRWQGVLKDTQYF
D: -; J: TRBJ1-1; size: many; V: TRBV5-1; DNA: TGTGCCAGCAGCCCAGGGCCAAACACTGAAGCTTTCTTT; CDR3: CASSPGPNTEAFF
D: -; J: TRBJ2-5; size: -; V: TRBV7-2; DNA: TGTGCCAGCAGCTTTTCCAGGGAAGAGACCCAGTACTTC; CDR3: CASSFSREETQYF
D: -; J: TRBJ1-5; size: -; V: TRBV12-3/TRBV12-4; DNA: TGTGCCAGCAGTATCAGGGGATTGTCCAATCAGCCCCAGCATTTT; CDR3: CASSIRGLSNQPQHF
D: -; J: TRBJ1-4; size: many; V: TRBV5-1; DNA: TGCGCCAGCAGCTTGGTCCAGGCCACTAATGAAAAACTGTTTTTT; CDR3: CASSLVQATNEKLFF
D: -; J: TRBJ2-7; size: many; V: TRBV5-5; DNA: TGTGCCAGCAGCTGGGCTCAACAGGGATACGAGCAGTACTTC; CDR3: CASSWAQQGYEQYF
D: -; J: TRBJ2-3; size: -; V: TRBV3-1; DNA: TGTGCCAGCGACAGCCCTAGCACAGATACGCAGTATTTT; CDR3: CASDSPSTDTQYF
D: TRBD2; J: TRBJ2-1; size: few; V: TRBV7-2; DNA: TGTGCCAGCAGCTTAGGACTAGCGGGAGAGATGTTCTTC; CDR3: CASSLGLAGEMFF
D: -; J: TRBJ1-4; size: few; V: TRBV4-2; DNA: TGTGCCAGCAGCCGACGTGTCGGATCTAATGAAAAACTGTTTTTT; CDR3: CASSRRVGSNEKLFF
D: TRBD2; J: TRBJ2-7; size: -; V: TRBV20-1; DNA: TGCAGTGCTAGAGAAGCAATAGCGGGAGACTACGAGCAGTACTTC; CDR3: CSAREAIAGDYEQYF
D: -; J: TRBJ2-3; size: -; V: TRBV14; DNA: TGTGCCAGCAGCCGCTTCCGAGATACGCAGTATTTT; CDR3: CASSRFRDTQYF
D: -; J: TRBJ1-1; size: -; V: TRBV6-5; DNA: TGTGCCAGCAGTATACCTAAGGACACTGAAGCTTTCTTT; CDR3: CASSIPKDTEAFF
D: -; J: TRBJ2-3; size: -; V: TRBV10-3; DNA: TGTGCCATCAGTGATAGAGGCCAAACGGGCACAGATACGCAGTATTTT; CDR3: CAISDRGQTGTDTQYF
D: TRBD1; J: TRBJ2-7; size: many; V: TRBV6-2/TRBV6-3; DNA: TGTGCCAGCAGTTACCCGCTGGAGGGGACAGGGCCAAACTTC; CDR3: CASSYPLEGTGPNF
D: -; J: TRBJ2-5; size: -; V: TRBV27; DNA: TGTGCCAGCAGTTTAAGTTACAGGGCTGGAGAGACCCAGTACTTC; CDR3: CASSLSYRAGETQYF